The next 8 T cell receptor beta chains were all read from a single sample in a study of T cell responses to AZD1222 COVID-19 vaccine. Using immunoSEQ multiplex PCR, the repertoire was profiled, and TCRdb retains in-frame clones only, with some absent. The sample records 120,000 to 150,000 clones, 70% to 90% being singletons. The sample in question was peripheral blood, obtained on day 0 of MenACWY control vaccination. All receptors come from an adult in good health.

The chain recombines TRBV6-5 with TRBJ2-7, with TRBD2 as a possible D gene (6 bases). Germline CDR1 is MNHEY and CDR2 is SVGAGI. V was clipped by 8 bases and J by 4 bases, with 18 bases between them. This CDR3 has 14 residues. CDR3 residues: CASLHLASSYEQYF. As DNA, the CDR3 is TGTGCCAGCCTTCACCTAGCGTCCTCTTACGAGCAGTACTTC.

This rearrangement joins TRBV21-1 to TRBJ1-1. TRBV21-1 is labeled a pseudogene. CDR3 length: 14 amino acids. This CDR3 reads CASMGIWVRFGAFF. As DNA, the CDR3 is TGTGCCAGCATGGGGATTTGGGTAAGGTTTGGAGCTTTCTTT.

This chain connects TRBV12-3 or TRBV12-4 to TRBJ1-1; possible D gene TRBD1, 5 bases. This CDR3 spans 12 amino acids. The V and J ends lost 6 bases and 6 bases respectively, with 11 bases between them. This chain's CDR3 is CASSQGIAEAFF. The CDR3 DNA is TGTGCCAGCAGCCAGGGTATAGCTGAAGCTTTCTTT.

The gene calls are TRBV5-1 and TRBJ2-7; D might be TRBD1 or TRBD2, each matching 5 bases. Trimming shortened V by 4 bases and J by 5 bases, and 10 bases separated the two germline ends. CDR3 length equals 12 residues. The V gene's germline CDR1 is SGHRS and CDR2 YFSETQ. The CDR3 region is CASSIGTHEQYF. The CDR3 bases are TGCGCCAGCAGCATCGGGACCCACGAGCAGTACTTC. Using reference TRBV5-1 and TRBJ2-7 for the parts outside the CDR3, the full variable domain is KAGVTQTPRYLIKTRGQQVTLSCSPISGHRSVSWYQQTPGQGLQFLFEYFSETQRNKGNFPGRFSGRQFSNSRSEMNVSTLELGDSALYLCASSIGTHEQYFGPGTRLTVT.

The V and J genes are TRBV6-1 and TRBJ1-1; TRBD1 aligns across 11 bases. The V gene end was trimmed by 2 bases and the J gene end by 5 bases; junction bases not matched to a gene: 4. Germline CDR1 reads MNHNS; CDR2 reads SASEGT. This CDR3 has 15 amino acids. The CDR3 sequence: CASSERTGGWTEAFF. The CDR3 DNA is TGTGCCAGCAGTGAAAGGACAGGGGGCTGGACTGAAGCTTTCTTT.

The chain couples TRBV3-1 (or the pseudogene TRBV3-2) to TRBJ2-7; 8 bases match TRBD1. Germline-derived CDR1 and CDR2 are LGHDT and YNNKEL (reference sequence). V dropped 3 bases and J dropped 4; count of bases not matched to a gene: 11. CDR3 length: 16 amino acids. CDR3 in amino acids: CASSHDPGQEYYEQYF. The CDR3 region has the DNA TGTGCCAGCAGCCATGACCCGGGACAGGAATATTACGAGCAGTACTTC.

The table lists this clone with a few counts. The chain joins TRBV5-8 to TRBJ1-1, with D unresolved. Germline V gives CDR1 SGHTS, CDR2 YDEGEE. The V end was cut by 0 bases, the J end by 1 base, with 16 bases between. This CDR3 has 17 amino acids. The DNA for the CDR3 is TGTGCCAGCAGCTTGGGTCTTGAGGTTGGATCGAACACTGAAGCTTTCTTT. It yields the protein CASSLGLEVGSNTEAFF.

The chain carries TRBV4-3 and TRBJ1-1; tentative D call: TRBD1 (6 bases). The CDR3 spans 14 residues. V was clipped by 9 bases and J by 2 bases, with 16 bases between them. Germline CDR1 is LGHNA and CDR2 is YSLEER. The CDR3, as DNA: TGCGCCAGGAGTTTACAGGGAGCTAACACTGAAGCTTTCTTT. Its translation is CARSLQGANTEAFF.